This T cell receptor beta chain was retrieved from a study of blood T cell repertoires in COVID-19. Whole-study context: COVID-19 samples, acute and convalescent, were from the United States, Italy and Spain.

The assay was immunoSEQ multiplex PCR, and TCRdb's table has in-frame clones only and misses some. The table lists hundreds of thousands of clones, around 91% of them singletons. Germline V gene sequence: CDR1 LGHNA, CDR2 YSLEER. The CDR3 totals 13 residues. With V trimmed by 4 bases and J by 6 bases, 5 bases remained unmatched. Enrolled through a virtual design, the participants were between about 18 and 100 years of age and came from around 25 US areas. Grouping used clinical history reported by participants in a survey and questionnaire. This rearrangement joins TRBV4-3 to TRBJ2-7; the match to TRBD1 covers 8 bases. The sequencing sample was made of PBMCs or T cells enriched from blood (not recorded which). The receptor's source is a middle-aged woman who had recovered from COVID-19. In DNA form, the CDR3 reads TGCGCCAGCAGCCCCGGACAGGGAGGCGAGCAGTACTTC. As protein: CASSPGQGGEQYF.